This T cell receptor beta chain was observed in a study of human T cells and chemical hapten exposure. Background on the study: Per-sample TCR yield variability stemmed mainly from small pooled library volume differences.

Time point indicated: patch test 2, 6 weeks after DPC sensitization. The sample's treatment: therapeutic diphenylcyclopropenone sensitization with weekly scalp DPC. Donors, patients with alopecia ranging from 18 to 70 years old and judged suitable for DPC, provided samples. Total RNA extraction was carried out from unfractionated whole blood. The CDR3 runs 13 residues. CDR1 GTSNPN and CDR2 SVGIG come from the germline V gene (reference sequence). V lost 3 bases and J lost 3; bases outside the gene matches: 5. Individual cDNA molecules each carried unique molecular identifiers attached by the library. TCRdb passed the RACE reads through MiXCR, listing each CDR3 protein once. The sample has about 84,000 distinct CDR3 sequences, more than 9% seen once. This clonotype was recorded at least ten times.

J is TRBJ2-7 and V is TRBV30; TRBD1 aligns across 7 bases. The sequence derives from a woman aged 45-59 years with alopecia areata. Some clones in this sample may be carry-over from other donors' samples. Sequenced here: whole blood, sampled in connection with sensitization to the hapten diphenylcyclopropenone (DPC). CDR3 nucleotide sequence: TGTGCCTGGAGCCGGGACAGAGACTACGAGCAGTACTTC. Translation: CAWSRDRDYEQYF.